This entry features one TCR beta chain sequence. The data derive from a study of technical replicates of blood from a few donors. The ends were cut back, 3 bases at V and 13 bases at J, with 13 bases in the middle. This CDR3 has 11 amino acids. Germline lookup yields CDR1 SNHLY and CDR2 FYNNEI. Data came from immunoSEQ multiplex PCR; TCRdb stores just in-frame clones and leaves some out. The sample carries around 84,000 clones, about 98% recorded once. The V and J genes are TRBV2 and TRBJ2-7, with D perhaps TRBD1 (6 bases). The receptor was isolated from a human donor in good health. Input material: T cells isolated from PBMCs. The CDR3 region is CASSDVGQFYF. The DNA for the CDR3 is TGTGCCAGCAGTGATGTTGGACAGTTCTACTTC.